This entry lists 2 T cell receptor beta chains sequenced from one sample in a study of blood T cell repertoires in COVID-19 (TCRdb year 2020). The protocol used for the library was the immunoSEQ multiplex PCR assay. TCRdb mirrors the immuneACCESS table, restricted to in-frame sequences. Some clones are absent from its copies; in checked studies, under half trace to an unresolved V gene, and the reason for the others is unknown. Counted in this sample were a few hundred thousand clones; about 88% of them appeared once. The top ten hold about 7% of the sample. Sequencing used peripheral blood. Source of these receptors: a woman in her fifties or sixties with COVID-19, enrolled during active disease.

This clone was seen many times. The V call is TRBV3-1 (or the pseudogene TRBV3-2), the J call TRBJ1-5; no firm D call. CDR3 length: 13 residues. Germline CDR1 and CDR2: LGHDT and YNNKEL (reference sequence). The ends were cut back, 0 bases at V and 6 bases at J, with 6 bases in the middle. Written as DNA, the CDR3 is TGTGCCAGCAGCCAAGAAATCGGTCAGCCCCAGCATTTT. Translation gives CASSQEIGQPQHF.

This chain connects TRBV6-2 or TRBV6-3 to TRBJ1-5; D is possibly TRBD1 (5 bases). Deletions cut 4 bases from V and 3 bases from J, with 13 bases between. The CDR3 length is 15 residues. Germline loops: CDR1 MNHEY, CDR2 SVGEGT. The CDR3 DNA reads as TGTGCCAGCAGTTTGATGACAGAGATCAATCAGCCCCAGCATTTT. Translating it yields CASSLMTEINQPQHF.